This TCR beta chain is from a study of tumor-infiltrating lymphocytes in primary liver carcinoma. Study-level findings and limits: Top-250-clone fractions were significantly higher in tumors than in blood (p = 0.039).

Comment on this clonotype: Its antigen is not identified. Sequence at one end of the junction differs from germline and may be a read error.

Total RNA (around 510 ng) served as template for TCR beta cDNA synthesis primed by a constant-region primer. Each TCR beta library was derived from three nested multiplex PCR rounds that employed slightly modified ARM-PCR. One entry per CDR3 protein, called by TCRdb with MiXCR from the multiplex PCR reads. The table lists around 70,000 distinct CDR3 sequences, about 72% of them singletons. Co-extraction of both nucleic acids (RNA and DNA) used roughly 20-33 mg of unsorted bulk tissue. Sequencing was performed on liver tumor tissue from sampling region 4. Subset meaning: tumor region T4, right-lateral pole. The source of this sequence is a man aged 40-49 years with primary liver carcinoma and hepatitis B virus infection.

The CDR3 sequence is CANSFEGNTEALF. The CDR3 DNA reads as TGTGCCAACAGCTTCGAGGGGAACACTGAAGCTCTCTTT. V gene TRBV5-5 combines with J gene TRBJ1-1, with D possibly matching TRBD1 (5 bases). From germline, CDR1 is SGHKS and CDR2 YYEKEE (reference sequence). This CDR3 region has 13 residues.